The 21 T cell receptor beta chains below come from one sample, sequenced in a study of T cells in Graves' hyperthyroidism and ophthalmopathy. RNA transcripts yielded amplified TCR beta CDR3 regions. TCR CDR3 regions were first amplified by RT-PCR with HTBI primers. TCRdb passed the multiplex PCR reads through MiXCR, listing each CDR3 protein once. The table records nearly 750,000 distinct CDR3 sequences, over 35% of them present only once. The sequencing sample was made of blood. These receptors originate from a woman between 40 and 55 years old with Graves' hyperthyroidism.

This rearrangement joins TRBV24-1 to TRBJ2-3; 8 bases line up with TRBD1. Germline lookup yields CDR1 KGHDR and CDR2 SFDVKD. J was trimmed by 6 bases and V by 10 bases; bases with no gene match: 8. The CDR3 contains 13 residues. The CDR3: CATGTGGSDTQYF. The CDR3, as DNA: TGTGCCACTGGGACAGGAGGATCCGATACGCAGTATTTT.

In this sample, this clonotype turned up many times. This chain joins TRBV12-3 or TRBV12-4 and TRBJ1-5; TRBD1 aligns across 9 bases. There are 15 residues in the CDR3. The V and J ends lost 6 bases and 8 bases, in that order; junction bases with no gene match: 11. CDR3 sequence reads: CASSPRQGGIEPQHF. The CDR3 coding sequence is TGTGCCAGCAGCCCCCGACAGGGGGGGATTGAGCCCCAGCATTTT.

This clonotype came up a few times. The rearrangement joins TRBV12-3 or TRBV12-4 to TRBJ2-5, with 13 bases fitting TRBD2. The V segment lost 6 bases and the J segment 5 bases; nucleotides outside the gene matches: 9. The CDR3 runs 16 residues. Here the CDR3 reads CASSPGLAGLRETQYF. CDR3 DNA: TGTGCCAGCAGCCCGGGACTAGCGGGGTTGAGGGAGACCCAGTACTTC.

This clonotype was seen many times. The J gene is TRBJ1-4, the V gene TRBV14; D possibly corresponds to TRBD1 (5 bases). V shed 4 bases and J shed 8 bases, with 11 bases lying between them. The CDR3 contains 13 residues. Per germline, CDR1 SGHDN and CDR2 FVKESK. DNA of the CDR3: TGTGCCAGCAGCCTCACAGGACGCGAAAAACTGTTTTTT. Translation gives CASSLTGREKLFF.

This clonotype was observed a handful of times. This chain joins TRBV4-3 and TRBJ1-2; possible D gene TRBD1, 5 bases. From germline, CDR1 is LGHNA and CDR2 YSLEER. The length of the CDR3 is 14 residues. Deletions cut 4 bases from V and 7 bases from J, with 16 bases between. The DNA for the CDR3 is TGCGCCAGCAGCCGGACCGGGGCCGCGGGTGGCTACACCTTC. Encoded protein: CASSRTGAAGGYTF.

The J gene is TRBJ2-7, the V gene TRBV29-1; 9 nucleotides line up with TRBD2. The CDR3 totals 11 residues. CDR1 SQVTM and CDR2 ANQGSEA come from the germline V gene. CDR3 protein: CRLAGTYEQYF. CDR3 bases: TGCAGGCTAGCGGGAACCTACGAGCAGTACTTC.

Comments on this clonotype: No conserved phenylalanine or tryptophan ends this CDR3, so it is likely a read error. This rearrangement joins TRBV10-3 to TRBJ2-5, with a tentative D call TRBD1 (6 bases). Per germline, CDR1 ENHRY and CDR2 SYGVKD. The CDR3 loop spans 11 amino acids. The V end was cut by 10 bases, the J end by 2 bases, with 8 bases between. CDR3 loop: CATGQQETQYL. DNA for the CDR3: TGTGCCACAGGACAGCAAGAGACCCAGTACCTC.

This clonotype was detected ten times or more. The genes are TRBV10-2 and TRBJ1-1; a weak D match, TRBD1 (5 bases). This CDR3 is 11 amino acids long. The V end lost 7 bases, the J end lost 6 bases, and 9 bases lay between the germline ends. In germline, CDR1 is WSHSY, CDR2 SAAADI. The CDR3 sequence is CASIQGPEAFF. The DNA of the CDR3 is TGCGCCAGCATCCAGGGACCTGAAGCTTTCTTT.

This rearrangement joins TRBV9 to TRBJ2-2; maybe TRBD2 (5 bases). The CDR3 consists of 15 residues. V was cut by 1 base and J by 6 bases, with 13 bases left in between. The V gene's germline CDR1 is SGDLS and CDR2 YYNGEE. CDR3 residues: CASSVSPGRAGELFF. In DNA form, the CDR3 reads TGTGCCAGCAGCGTATCCCCGGGAAGAGCCGGGGAGCTGTTTTTT.

This clonotype was seen once. Just one base apart from a much larger clone, this may be a read error. The chain uses TRBV10-3 and TRBJ1-5; the D gene is possibly TRBD1 (6 bases). From germline, CDR1 is ENHRY and CDR2 SYGVKD. CDR3 length equals 14 residues. Between the trimmed V and J ends, which lost 6 bases and 5 bases, there was a span of 14 bases. Here the CDR3 DNA reads TGTGCCATCAGAGACACAGGGAACTATCAGCCCCAGCATTTT. Its translation: CAIRDTGNYQPQHF.

This clonotype has ten or more counts. Germline and junction disagree at one end, which may indicate a read error. The chain recombines TRBV2 with TRBJ2-6; D remains ambiguous. Per the germline V gene, CDR1 is SNHLY and CDR2 is FYNNEI. The CDR3 contains 13 residues. CDR3 bases: TGCGCCAGCAGCGAACAGGGGGCCAACGTCCTGACTTTC. Its translation: CASSEQGANVLTF.

A few counts support this clonotype. Compared with germline, one end of the junction differs, possibly owing to a read error. The rearrangement uses TRBV10-3 and TRBJ1-5, with no clear D. CDR1 is ENHRY, CDR2 SYGVKD, per germline. The CDR3 spans 14 residues. CDR3: CASSEVQFNQPQHF. The CDR3 nucleotides read TGTGCCAGCAGTGAGGTCCAGTTCAATCAGCCCCAGCATTTT.

This clonotype was counted many times. The chain employs TRBV5-8 and TRBJ1-6; D gene uncertain. V dropped 0 bases and J dropped 6 bases, with 10 bases sitting between them. Germline V gene sequence: CDR1 SGHTS, CDR2 YDEGEE. CDR3 length: 15 residues. CDR3 nucleotides: TGTGCCAGCAGCTTGGGTTGGAGTTCTAATTCACCCCTCCACTTT. Translated: CASSLGWSSNSPLHF.

This clonotype was counted a single time. The chain has TRBV5-4 and TRBJ1-1; no definite D call. V dropped 6 bases and J dropped 7 bases, with 10 bases sitting between them. This CDR3 is built from 11 residues. Germline values: CDR1 SGHNT, CDR2 YYREEE (reference sequence). CDR3 in amino acids: CASKLHDEAFF. DNA for the CDR3: TGTGCCAGCAAACTTCACGATGAAGCTTTCTTT. Filled out from reference TRBV5-4 and TRBJ1-1, the complete variable domain reads ETGVTQSPTHLIKTRGQQVTLRCSSQSGHNTVSWYQQALGQGPQFIFQYYREEENGRGNFPPRFSGLQFPNYSSELNVNALELDDSALYLCASKLHDEAFFGQGTRLTVV.

The chain uses TRBV12-3 or TRBV12-4 and TRBJ1-2; the match to TRBD1 covers 10 bases. This CDR3 comprises 14 residues. The ends lost 11 bases at V and 4 bases at J; junction bases unmatched: 10. CDR3: CALTTGTGVYGYTF. CDR3 in DNA: TGTGCCCTCACGACTGGGACAGGGGTCTATGGCTACACCTTC.

This chain joins TRBV27 and TRBJ2-5; D is unresolved. This CDR3 spans 16 amino acids. Trimming pared 0 bases from V and 2 bases from J, leaving 13 bases between. Germline lookup yields CDR1 MNHEY and CDR2 SMNVEV (reference sequence). The CDR3 DNA sequence: TGTGCCAGCAGTTTATCACTCCCACAACAACAAGAGACCCAGTACTTC. Encoded protein: CASSLSLPQQQETQYF.

Regarding this clonotype: A read error may account for a junction end that differs from germline. The J gene is TRBJ1-6, the V gene TRBV7-2; 7 nucleotides align to TRBD1. CDR1 is SGHTA, CDR2 FQGNSA, per germline. This CDR3 has 16 amino acids. This CDR3 reads CASSRTVQGVNSPLHF. The CDR3 bases are TGCGCCAGCAGCCGAACAGTGCAGGGGGTCAATTCACCCCTCCACTTT.

There are a few counts of this clonotype. The V and J genes are TRBV6-5 and TRBJ2-7, with D uncertain. V shed 2 bases and J shed 4 bases, with 15 bases lying between them. Germline loops: CDR1 MNHEY, CDR2 SVGAGI. The CDR3 contains 15 residues. The CDR3 region has the DNA TGTGCCAGCAGTTACGGGTACGGCCTTAGGTACGAGCAGTACTTC. As protein: CASSYGYGLRYEQYF.

This clonotype was detected only a few times. The J gene is TRBJ1-5, the V gene TRBV19; the match to TRBD1 covers 8 bases. CDR1 LNHDA and CDR2 SQIVND come from the germline V gene (reference sequence). The ends lost 1 base at V and 1 base at J; junction bases unmatched: 6. The CDR3 sequence is 17 residues long. Written as DNA, the CDR3 is TGTGCCAGTAGTATAGGGACAGGGCGACTAAGCAATCAGCCCCAGCATTTT. This translates into CASSIGTGRLSNQPQHF.

The CDR3 protein is CASSPPQPIPEAFF. The CDR3 region has the DNA TGTGCCAGCAGTCCTCCCCAGCCCATCCCTGAAGCTTTCTTT. The chain joins TRBV12-3 or TRBV12-4 to TRBJ1-1; D gene uncertain. CDR3 size: 14 residues. V dropped 5 bases and J dropped 6 bases, with 16 bases sitting between them.

This clonotype was seen at least ten times. The chain joins TRBV20-1 to TRBJ1-5, with unresolved D. The length of the CDR3 is 12 residues. Per the germline V gene, CDR1 is DFQATT and CDR2 is SNEGSKA (reference sequence). V lost 3 bases, J lost 3 bases, and 6 bases lay in between. The CDR3 spells CSARTNNQPQHF. The CDR3 nucleotides read TGCAGTGCTAGGACGAACAATCAGCCCCAGCATTTT.